These 23 T cell receptor beta chains were sequenced from one sample in a study of TIL therapy for anti-PD-1-resistant metastatic lung cancer. Sequencing used immunoSEQ v3. Libraries were prepared by immunoSEQ multiplex PCR; TCRdb keeps only in-frame clonotypes and omits some of them. The sample lists around 20,000 clones, about four fifths occurring once. Indicated time point: pre-treatment sample, taken before nivolumab and TIL therapy. Sequenced here: blood, sampled at baseline. The origin of the receptors is a person aged 25 to 85 with non-small cell lung cancer.

The rearrangement uses TRBV9 and TRBJ2-2; the match to TRBD1 covers 12 bases. With V trimmed by 2 bases and J by 9 bases, 2 bases remained unmatched. Germline V gene sequence: CDR1 SGDLS, CDR2 YYNGEE. This CDR3 is built from 14 residues. Here the CDR3 DNA reads TGTGCCAGCAGCGTCGGGACAGGGGGCCGGGAGCTGTTTTTT. Its protein is CASSVGTGGRELFF.

This chain uses TRBV7-6 with TRBJ2-1, with D perhaps given as TRBD1 or TRBD2 (5 bases each). Germline V CDR1 and CDR2: SGHVS, FNYEAQ. V lost 1 base to trimming and J lost 0 bases, with 10 bases between them. The CDR3 covers 16 residues. The CDR3 DNA reads as TGTGCCAGCAGCTTAGGGACCGGGGCCTCCTACAATGAGCAGTTCTTC. Protein sequence: CASSLGTGASYNEQFF.

This rearrangement joins TRBV27 to TRBJ2-4; 8 nucleotides align to TRBD1. Germline V gene data show CDR1 as MNHEY and CDR2 as SMNVEV (reference sequence). The CDR3 loop spans 16 amino acids. V dropped 3 bases and J dropped 5; count of bases not matched to a gene: 9. CDR3 nucleotides: TGTGCCAGCAGTTTGTTCGGCAGGGGGCGGGAAAACATTCAGTACTTC. Its protein product is CASSLFGRGRENIQYF.

V usage is TRBV7-6 and J usage is TRBJ2-5, with 7 bases fitting TRBD2. The DNA matches TRBJ2-7 better at its end, which makes the J call doubtful. Germline CDR1 reads SGHVS; CDR2 reads FNYEAQ. The CDR3 is made up of 14 amino acids. The CDR3 spells CASSQQRGAYEQYF. CDR3 DNA sequence: TGTGCCAGCAGTCAACAACGGGGGGCCTACGAGCAGTACTTC.

The J gene is TRBJ1-6, the V gene TRBV6-9; D not certain. Germline CDR1 MNHGY, CDR2 SVAAGI. The CDR3 extends over 13 amino acids. Trimming shortened V by 3 bases and J by 8 bases, and 8 bases separated the two germline ends. CDR3 sequence reads: CASSYPGDSPLHF. DNA for the CDR3: TGTGCCAGCAGTTACCCCGGAGATTCACCCCTCCACTTT.

The chain couples TRBV5-4 to TRBJ1-6; the D gene is possibly TRBD1 (6 bases). The germline V and J ends were trimmed by 4 bases and 5 bases, with 13 bases remaining between them. The germline V gene has CDR1 SGHNT and CDR2 YYREEE (reference sequence). There are 15 residues in the CDR3. Here the CDR3 DNA reads TGTGCCAGCAGCCCAGGACAGAGAAATAATTCACCCCTCCACTTT. It is translated as CASSPGQRNNSPLHF.

The chain combines TRBV6-5 with TRBJ2-3; D is ambiguous. The CDR3 covers 12 residues. Trimming removed 2 bases at V and 2 bases at J, with 2 bases between. From germline, CDR1 is MNHEY and CDR2 SVGAGI. This CDR3 is CASSYTTDTQYF. Here the CDR3 DNA reads TGTGCCAGCAGTTACACCACAGATACGCAGTATTTT.

This clone has just a few counts. The chain employs TRBV6-5 and TRBJ1-1; D uncertain. This CDR3 is built from 14 residues. Trimming pared 4 bases from V and 1 base from J, leaving 10 bases between. Germline CDR1 is MNHEY and CDR2 is SVGAGI. The CDR3 region has the DNA TGTGCCAGCAGTTCCAAGACGGGGAACACTGAAGCTTTCTTT. This codes for CASSSKTGNTEAFF.

This sequence joins TRBV7-9 and TRBJ1-2; a possible D gene is TRBD1 (5 bases). Deletions cut 4 bases from V and 7 bases from J, with 13 bases between. Germline loops: CDR1 SEHNR, CDR2 FQNEAQ (reference sequence). There are 13 residues in the CDR3. CDR3 bases: TGTGCCAGCAGCTCCCCGGGGGGTGCTGGCTACACCTTC. Protein sequence: CASSSPGGAGYTF.

The chain employs TRBV9 and TRBJ2-3, with 10 bases fitting TRBD2. The length of the CDR3 is 15 residues. Trimming cost V 5 bases and J 4 bases; bases outside gene matches: 7. Germline V lookup: CDR1 SGDLS, CDR2 YYNGEE. CDR3 in DNA: TGTGCCAGCAGGAGCGGGGGGGCCTCTTCAGATACGCAGTATTTT. Translation: CASRSGGASSDTQYF.

Only one count was recorded for this clone. The genes are TRBV9 and TRBJ2-5; D uncertain. The DNA end lines up better with TRBJ2-7; the J call may be wrong. Germline loops: CDR1 SGDLS, CDR2 YYNGEE. The CDR3 is 13 residues long. CDR3: CASSLIDDYEQYF. CDR3 bases: TGTGCCAGCAGCTTAATCGATGACTACGAGCAGTACTTC.

The rearrangement joins TRBV6-5 to TRBJ2-1, with 10 bases that match TRBD2. The V gene's germline CDR1 is MNHEY and CDR2 SVGAGI. Germline trimming cut 5 bases from V and 4 bases from J; bases unmatched to any gene: 5. The CDR3 is made up of 15 amino acids. The CDR3 DNA sequence: TGTGCCAGCAGTCGACTAGCGGGCTTTTACAATGAGCAGTTCTTC. Translated: CASSRLAGFYNEQFF.

The chain uses TRBV5-6 and TRBJ2-2; 7 bases are a match to TRBD2. The germline V gene has CDR1 SGHDT and CDR2 YYEEEE. The junction had 10 bases not matched to a gene; V was cut back by 0 bases and J by 2 bases. This CDR3 is built from 18 residues. CDR3 nucleotide sequence: TGTGCCAGCAGCTTGGTCGGATGGCGGGGGACCAACACCGGGGAGCTGTTTTTT. The encoded protein is CASSLVGWRGTNTGELFF.

The chain is built from TRBV10-3 and TRBJ2-2; 11 bases fit TRBD2. The CDR3 contains 17 residues. Germline trimming cut 4 bases from V and 1 base from J; bases unmatched to any gene: 5. From germline, CDR1 is ENHRY and CDR2 SYGVKD. CDR3 loop: CAISVSSGGVNTGELFF. The CDR3 nucleotides are TGTGCCATCAGTGTTAGTAGCGGGGGGGTGAACACCGGGGAGCTGTTTTTT.

V is TRBV16 and J is TRBJ1-2; no clear D. The CDR3 contains 15 residues. CDR1 KGHSY and CDR2 FQNENV come from the germline V gene. Trimming removed 4 bases at V and 8 bases at J, with 20 bases between. CDR3 coding DNA: TGTGCCAGCAGCCGAGCACCCGCTCCCGGTCGGGGCTACACCTTC. Its translation: CASSRAPAPGRGYTF.

The chain has TRBV27 and TRBJ1-1; 8 bases are a match to TRBD1. This CDR3 is built from 14 residues. The V segment lost 6 bases and the J segment 1 base; nucleotides outside the gene matches: 4. Germline loops: CDR1 MNHEY, CDR2 SMNVEV (reference sequence). The CDR3 sequence is CASRRGQGNTEAFF. The CDR3 DNA reads TGTGCCAGCAGAAGAGGACAGGGGAACACTGAAGCTTTCTTT.

J is TRBJ2-7 and V is TRBV9; D gene ambiguous. The CDR3 extends over 15 amino acids. Trimming shortened V by 0 bases and J by 5 bases, and 15 bases separated the two germline ends. The germline V gene has CDR1 SGDLS and CDR2 YYNGEE. CDR3 loop: CASSVAGSLPNEQYF. Here the CDR3 DNA reads TGTGCCAGCAGCGTAGCGGGCTCCCTCCCAAACGAGCAGTACTTC.

The chain recombines TRBV19 with TRBJ1-1, with 8 nucleotides matching TRBD1. The CDR3 totals 15 residues. CDR1 is LNHDA, CDR2 SQIVND, per germline (reference sequence). V lost 6 bases and J lost 2; bases outside the gene matches: 8. The CDR3 sequence is CASRLDRATNTEAFF. Here the CDR3 DNA reads TGTGCCAGTAGGCTGGACAGGGCGACTAACACTGAAGCTTTCTTT.

V usage is TRBV7-2 and J usage is TRBJ2-7, with no clear D. Trimming cost V 3 bases and J 2 bases, with 8 bases left between them. Germline CDR1 SGHTA, CDR2 FQGNSA. This CDR3 comprises 13 residues. Here the CDR3 reads CASSFSETYEQYF. The DNA of the CDR3 is TGTGCCAGCAGCTTCTCGGAGACCTACGAGCAGTACTTC.

This chain links TRBV7-9 with TRBJ2-5; possible D gene TRBD2, 7 bases. V was shortened by 0 bases and J by 4 bases, with 9 bases between the two germline ends. Germline values: CDR1 SEHNR, CDR2 FQNEAQ (reference sequence). The CDR3 has 14 residues. CDR3 nucleotides: TGTGCCAGCAGCTTAGCGGGGGGGCCAGAGACCCAGTACTTC. Translation: CASSLAGGPETQYF.

The chain is built from TRBV15 and TRBJ2-1, with a weak D call TRBD2 (5 bases). The germline CDR1 and CDR2 sequences are LNHNV and YYDKDF (reference sequence). CDR3 length: 15 residues. Trimming took off 0 bases at V and 6 bases at J, with 12 bases between the two ends. CDR3 loop: CATSRDRGTTNEQFF. The CDR3 nucleotides are TGTGCCACCAGCAGAGATCGGGGAACAACCAATGAGCAGTTCTTC.

V is TRBV4-3 and J is TRBJ2-3; TRBD2 matches at 7 bases. Germline V gene sequence: CDR1 LGHNA, CDR2 YSLEER. This CDR3 has 13 residues. J was trimmed by 12 bases and V by 3 bases; bases with no gene match: 9. CDR3 loop: CASSQGGTSKQYF. The CDR3 DNA reads as TGCGCCAGCAGCCAGGGGGGGACCTCTAAACAGTATTTT.

The rearrangement links TRBV5-4 to TRBJ2-1; maybe TRBD2 (6 bases). The V end was cut by 5 bases, the J end by 9 bases, with 18 bases between. The CDR3 loop spans 14 amino acids. CDR1 and CDR2 from the germline V gene are SGHNT and YYREEE (reference sequence). This chain's CDR3 is CASRPPGAGTEQFF. For the CDR3, the DNA is TGTGCCAGCAGACCGCCGGGAGCCGGGACTGAGCAGTTCTTC.